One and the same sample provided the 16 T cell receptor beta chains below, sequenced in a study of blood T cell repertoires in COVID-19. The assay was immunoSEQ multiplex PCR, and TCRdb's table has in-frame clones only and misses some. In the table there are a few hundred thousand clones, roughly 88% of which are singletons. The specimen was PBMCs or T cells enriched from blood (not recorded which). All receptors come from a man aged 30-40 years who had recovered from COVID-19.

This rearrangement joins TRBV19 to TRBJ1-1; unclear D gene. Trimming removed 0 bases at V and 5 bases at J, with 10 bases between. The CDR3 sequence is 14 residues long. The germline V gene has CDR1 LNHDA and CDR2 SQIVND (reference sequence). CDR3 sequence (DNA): TGTGCCAGTAGTATAGAGTACAGCGGAACTGAAGCTTTCTTT. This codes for CASSIEYSGTEAFF.

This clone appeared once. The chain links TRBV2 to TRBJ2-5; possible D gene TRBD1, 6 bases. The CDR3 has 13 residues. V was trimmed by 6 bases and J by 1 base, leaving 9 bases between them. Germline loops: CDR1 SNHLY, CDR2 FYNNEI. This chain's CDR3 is CASSVDSQETQYF. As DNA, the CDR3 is TGTGCCAGCAGCGTGGACAGCCAAGAGACCCAGTACTTC.

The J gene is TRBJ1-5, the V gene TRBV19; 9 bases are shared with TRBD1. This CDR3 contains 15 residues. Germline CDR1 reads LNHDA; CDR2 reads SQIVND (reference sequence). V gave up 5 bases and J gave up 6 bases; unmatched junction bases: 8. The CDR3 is CASSDRGIQTQPQHF. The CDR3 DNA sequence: TGTGCCAGTAGTGACAGGGGGATCCAAACTCAGCCCCAGCATTTT.

The CDR3 nucleotides read TGTGCCAGCAGTTTTAGGGGAAACTACGAGCAGTACTTC. This codes for CASSFRGNYEQYF. V gene TRBV6-5 combines with J gene TRBJ2-7; tentative D call: TRBD1 (5 bases). Germline V lookup: CDR1 MNHEY, CDR2 SVGAGI. The V end was cut by 4 bases, the J end by 3 bases, with 10 bases between. This CDR3 is built from 13 residues.

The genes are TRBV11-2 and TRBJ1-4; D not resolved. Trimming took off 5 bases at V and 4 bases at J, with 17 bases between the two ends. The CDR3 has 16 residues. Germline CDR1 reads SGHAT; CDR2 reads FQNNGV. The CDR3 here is CASSPRPVRGNEKLFF. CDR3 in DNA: TGTGCCAGCAGCCCCCGTCCTGTTCGGGGTAATGAAAAACTGTTTTTT.

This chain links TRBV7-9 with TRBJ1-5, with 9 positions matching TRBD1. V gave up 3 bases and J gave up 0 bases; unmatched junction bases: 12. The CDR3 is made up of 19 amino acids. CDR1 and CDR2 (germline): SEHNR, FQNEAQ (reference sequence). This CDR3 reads CASSFNGPTGGGSNQPQHF. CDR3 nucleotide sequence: TGTGCCAGCAGCTTCAACGGTCCAACAGGGGGCGGTAGCAATCAGCCCCAGCATTTT. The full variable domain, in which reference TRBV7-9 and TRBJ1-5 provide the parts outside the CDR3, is DTGVSQNPRHKITKRGQNVTFRCDPISEHNRLYWYRQTLGQGPEFLTYFQNEAQLEKSRLLSDRFSAERPKGSFSTLEIQRTEQGDSAMYLCASSFNGPTGGGSNQPQHFGDGTRLSIL.

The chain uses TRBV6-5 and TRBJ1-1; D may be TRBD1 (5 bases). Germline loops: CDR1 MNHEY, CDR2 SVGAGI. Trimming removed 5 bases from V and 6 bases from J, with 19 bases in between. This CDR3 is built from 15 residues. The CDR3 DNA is TGTGCCAGCAGTCCTCGGGGAAAGCGGGACGCTGAAGCTTTCTTT. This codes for CASSPRGKRDAEAFF.

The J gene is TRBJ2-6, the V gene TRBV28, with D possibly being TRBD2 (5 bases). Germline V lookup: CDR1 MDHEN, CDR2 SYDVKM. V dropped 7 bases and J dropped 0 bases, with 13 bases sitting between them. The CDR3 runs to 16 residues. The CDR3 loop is CASIPAGTSGANVLTF. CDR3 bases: TGTGCCAGCATTCCGGCGGGTACCTCTGGGGCCAACGTCCTGACTTTC.

CDR3 amino acids: CASSPRLVDDTDTQYF. CDR3 DNA: TGTGCCAGCAGTCCTCGACTAGTCGATGATACAGATACGCAGTATTTT. The chain uses TRBV28 and TRBJ2-3, with TRBD2 as a possible D gene (6 bases). V lost 5 bases, J lost 3 bases, and 18 bases lay in between. CDR1 MDHEN and CDR2 SYDVKM come from the germline V gene. The CDR3 covers 16 residues.

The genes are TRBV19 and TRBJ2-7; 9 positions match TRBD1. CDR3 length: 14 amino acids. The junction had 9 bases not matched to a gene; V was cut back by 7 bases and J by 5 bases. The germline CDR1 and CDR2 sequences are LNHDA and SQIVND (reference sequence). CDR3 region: CASKKTGGSDEQYF. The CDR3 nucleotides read TGTGCCAGTAAAAAGACAGGGGGGAGCGACGAGCAGTACTTC.

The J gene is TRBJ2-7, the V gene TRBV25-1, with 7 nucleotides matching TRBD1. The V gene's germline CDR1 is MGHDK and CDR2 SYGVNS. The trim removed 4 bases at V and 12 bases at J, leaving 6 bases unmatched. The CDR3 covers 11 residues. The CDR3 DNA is TGTGCCAGCAGTGCGACAGGGAGTACGTACTTC. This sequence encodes CASSATGSTYF.

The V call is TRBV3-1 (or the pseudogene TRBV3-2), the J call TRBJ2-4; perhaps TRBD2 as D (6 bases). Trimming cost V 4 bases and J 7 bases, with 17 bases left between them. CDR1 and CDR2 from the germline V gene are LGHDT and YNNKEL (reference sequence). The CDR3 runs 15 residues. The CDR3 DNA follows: TGTGCCAGCAGCCCAACCGGGGGTCCTGGGAACATTCAGTACTTC. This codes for CASSPTGGPGNIQYF.

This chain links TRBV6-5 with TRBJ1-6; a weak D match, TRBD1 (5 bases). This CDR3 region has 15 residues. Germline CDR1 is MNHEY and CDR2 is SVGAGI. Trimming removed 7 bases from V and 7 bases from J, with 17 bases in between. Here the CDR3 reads CASTEVGNRNSPLHF. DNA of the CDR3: TGTGCCAGCACCGAGGTGGGGAACAGGAATTCACCCCTCCACTTT.

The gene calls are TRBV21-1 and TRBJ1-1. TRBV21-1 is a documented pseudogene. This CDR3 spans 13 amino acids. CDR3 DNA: TGTGCCAGCAGCAAAGGTCCCCTGAGGAGAGCTTTCTTT. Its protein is CASSKGPLRRAFF.

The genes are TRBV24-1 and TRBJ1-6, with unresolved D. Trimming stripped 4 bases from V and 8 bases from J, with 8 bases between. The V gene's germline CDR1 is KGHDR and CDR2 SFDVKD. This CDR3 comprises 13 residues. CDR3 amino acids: CATSDRRDSPLHF. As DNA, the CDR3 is TGTGCCACCAGTGACCGACGGGATTCACCCCTCCACTTT.

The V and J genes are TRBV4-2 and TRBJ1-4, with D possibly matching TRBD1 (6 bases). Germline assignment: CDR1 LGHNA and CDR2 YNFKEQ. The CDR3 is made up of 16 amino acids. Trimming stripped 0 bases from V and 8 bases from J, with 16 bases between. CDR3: CASSQDLGRGEEKLFF. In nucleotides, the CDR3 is TGTGCCAGCAGCCAAGATTTAGGCAGGGGTGAGGAAAAACTGTTTTTT.